This T cell receptor (beta chain) came from a study of blood T cell repertoires in COVID-19 (dated by TCRdb to the early 2020s). General notes on the study: The collaborator samples originated in the United States, Italy and Spain and spanned the acute and convalescent phases of COVID-19. Samples were obtained from the ongoing ImmuneRACE study (first 160 participants) and from 1,254 subjects provided by 6 global collaborators. The material from the prospective study consisted of cDNA or gDNA derived from T cells, B-cell-depleted T cells, or PBMCs. Subjects who had been exposed to COVID-19, were actively infected with it, or had recovered from it provided the deeply sampled blood TCRbeta repertoires that made up the dataset. The repertoires were released in a freely available public database meant as a resource for research on the immune response to SARS-CoV-2. Where HLA class I and class II types were available, the types were taken from metadata supplied by the sample provider, not from assay-based typing. A de-identified subject ID, COVID-19 status, age in years and sex were almost always included in the sample metadata. Here is what the overall study found, with its caveats: The quantity of clinical and demographic metadata differed by source and by participant and was supplied without curation.

The immunoSEQ Assay, a bias-controlled multiplex PCR, was used to amplify TCRbeta CDR3 regions from genomic DNA. Per the source publication's procedure: Within the assay, amplification of reference gene primers was used to estimate how many nucleated cells each sample contained. Sequence reads were collapsed and filtered to measure the absolute abundance of every unique TCRbeta CDR3 rearrangement. For each sample, productive Simpson clonality was calculated as the square root of Simpson's diversity index across productive rearrangements. TCRdb carries this immuneACCESS record with in-frame sequences only. Its versions omit some clonotypes, under half of them owing to an unresolved V gene in the studies checked, with the rest unexplained. That table supplies the V and J calls and clone size; D and trimming were determined from the DNA. This sample comprises about 320,000 clones, 85% of them detected only once. 1.9% of the sample goes to the ten largest clones.

Participants in the prospective study were enrolled through a virtual design, were aged about 18 to 90 years, and lived in some 24 United States geographic areas. In the prospective study, cohorts were assigned on the basis of participant-reported clinical history obtained from a screening survey and a study questionnaire. A participant counted as exposed if, within 2 weeks of entering the study, that participant had been in contact with someone who had a PCR-confirmed or clinician-diagnosed COVID-19 case. Each participant in the prospective study had whole blood, serum and a nasopharyngeal or oropharyngeal swab collected by mobile phlebotomists. Over a roughly two-month period, participants in the prospective study had the option of providing additional blood draws and questionnaires. Before DNA extraction, blood samples from the prospective study were shipped at room temperature or frozen. As encoded in the germline V gene (reference sequence), CDR1 is PRHDT while CDR2 is FYEKMQ. There are 17 amino acids in the CDR3, from cysteine to phenylalanine inclusive. Here the CDR3 DNA is all that survives: 51 bases in frame from base 1. A distance of 20 bases separates the germline ends of V and J, which lose 3 bases and 2 bases respectively.

Turning to this clone: Its recognized antigen is unknown. Per-base quality was not reported, and no clone a single base away is much larger than it.

The clonotype was recovered from a woman aged 25 to 39 who had been exposed to COVID-19. The chain joins TRBV13 to TRBJ2-7; 7 matching bases give a weak D call of TRBD1. Sequenced input: PBMCs or T cells enriched from blood (not recorded which). The nucleotide sequence reads as follows: TGTGCCAGCAGCTTCGCTCCTACAGGGGAGGAACCCTACGAGCAGTACTTC. It specifies CASSFAPTGEEPYEQYF.